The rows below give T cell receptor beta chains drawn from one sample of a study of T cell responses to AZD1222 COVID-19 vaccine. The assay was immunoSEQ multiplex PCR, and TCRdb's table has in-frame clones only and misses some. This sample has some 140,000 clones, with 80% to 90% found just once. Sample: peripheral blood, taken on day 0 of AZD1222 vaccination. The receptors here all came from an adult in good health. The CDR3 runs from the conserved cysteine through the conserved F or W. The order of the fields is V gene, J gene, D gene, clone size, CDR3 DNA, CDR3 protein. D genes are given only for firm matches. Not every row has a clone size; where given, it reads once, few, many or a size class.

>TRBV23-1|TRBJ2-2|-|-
TGCGCCAGCAGTCACTGGGGGGAGATTAAACACCTCCACACCGGGGAGCTGTTTTTT
CASSHWGEIKHLHTGELFF
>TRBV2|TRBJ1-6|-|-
TGTGCCAGCAGTGGACCGACAGCCAGCTCCTATAATTCACCCCTCCACTTT
CASSGPTASSYNSPLHF
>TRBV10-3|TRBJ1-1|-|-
TGTGCCATCAGTGAGAAACGGGACACTGAAGCTTTCTTT
CAISEKRDTEAFF
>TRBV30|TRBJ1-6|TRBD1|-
TGTGCCTGGAGTGTTGGGACAGTCAATTCACCCCTCCACTTT
CAWSVGTVNSPLHF
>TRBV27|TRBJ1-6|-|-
TGTGCCAGCAGAAAAGGGGGCTCCTATAATTCACCCCTCCACTTT
CASRKGGSYNSPLHF
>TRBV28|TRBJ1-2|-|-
TGTGCCAGCAGTTTTGGTGCTAACTATGGCTACACCTTC
CASSFGANYGYTF
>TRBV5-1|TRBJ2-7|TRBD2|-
TGCGCCAGCACTAGCGGGAGAGGAGCCTACGAGCAGTACTTC
CASTSGRGAYEQYF
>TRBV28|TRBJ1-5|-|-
TGTGCCAGCAGTTTCGGCAGGTTCAATCAGCCCCAGCATTTT
CASSFGRFNQPQHF
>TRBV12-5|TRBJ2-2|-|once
TGTGCTAGTGGTTTGGTCCGGTTCACCGGGGAGCTGTTTTTT
CASGLVRFTGELFF
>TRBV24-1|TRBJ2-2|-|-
TGTGCCACCAGTGACCCATTAACAGGGACCGGGGAGCTGTTTTTT
CATSDPLTGTGELFF
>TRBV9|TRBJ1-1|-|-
TGTGCCAGCAGCGTGGGGAGCGGGATGGGAAAAAACACTGAAGCTTTCTTT
CASSVGSGMGKNTEAFF
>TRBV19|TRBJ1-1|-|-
TGTGCCAGTAGTATAGAAAGAGGGTTTGGAACTGAAGCTTTCTTT
CASSIERGFGTEAFF
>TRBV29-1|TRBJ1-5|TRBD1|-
TGCAGCGTACAGGACAGGGAACAGCCCCAGCATTTT
CSVQDREQPQHF
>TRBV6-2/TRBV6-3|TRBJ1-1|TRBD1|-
TGTGCCAGCAGTTGGGACAGGGTCACTGAAGCTTTCTTT
CASSWDRVTEAFF
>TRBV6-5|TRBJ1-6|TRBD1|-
TGTGCCAGCAGTTGGGACAGGGGTAATTCACCCCTCCACTTT
CASSWDRGNSPLHF
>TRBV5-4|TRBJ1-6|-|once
TGTGCCAGCAGCTTGCGGGGCGCAGGTTCACCCCTCCACTTT
CASSLRGAGSPLHF
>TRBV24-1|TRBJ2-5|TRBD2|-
TGTGCCACCAGTGATTCACTCTCGCCACTAGCGCCAGCGGGGTGGACCCAGTACTTC
CATSDSLSPLAPAGWTQYF
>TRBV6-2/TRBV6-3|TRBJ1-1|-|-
TGTGCCAGCAGTACAACAGGGAATTGGGCTGAAGCTTTCTTT
CASSTTGNWAEAFF
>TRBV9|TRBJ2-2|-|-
TGTGCCAGCAGCGTAGATAAGGGGGTTTTGAACACCGGGGAGCTGTTTTTT
CASSVDKGVLNTGELFF
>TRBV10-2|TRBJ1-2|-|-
TGCGCCAGCAGCTTGACCAGGGTAGAAAGTGGCTACACCTTC
CASSLTRVESGYTF
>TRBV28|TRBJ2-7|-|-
TGTGCCAGCAGTTTGGCGGGTCCGTACGAGCAGTACTTC
CASSLAGPYEQYF
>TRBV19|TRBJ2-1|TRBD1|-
TGTGCCAGTAGTAGGGCAGGGGGAACCACCTACAATGAGCAGTTCTTC
CASSRAGGTTYNEQFF
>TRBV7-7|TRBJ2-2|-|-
TGTGCCAGCACCTACTCTCCCTCCGGGGAGCTGTTTTTT
CASTYSPSGELFF
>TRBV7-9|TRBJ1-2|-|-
TGTGCCAGCAGCGACTCGAATAACTATGGCTACACCTTC
CASSDSNNYGYTF
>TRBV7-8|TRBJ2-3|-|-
TGTGCCAGCAGCTTAGGGGGAAGGACAGATACGCAGTATTTT
CASSLGGRTDTQYF
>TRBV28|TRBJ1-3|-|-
TGTGCCAGCAGGGGATCTAGGTTCTCTGGAAACACCATATATTTT
CASRGSRFSGNTIYF
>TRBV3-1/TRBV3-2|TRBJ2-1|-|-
TGTGCCAGCAGCCGCGCACGGGAGCAGTTCTTC
CASSRAREQFF